The clone carrying this T cell receptor beta chain came up a few times. Its antigen is still unknown. This sample was taken from a study of T cells after posttransplantation cyclophosphamide. Whole-study results and caveats: Later post-transplant blood repertoires were often dominated by donor CD8+ memory clones.

A marrow graft followed busulfan-fludarabine conditioning, with cyclophosphamide on days +3 and +4. Germline CDR1 and CDR2: SEHNR and FQNEAQ (reference sequence). V was shortened by 5 bases and J by 5 bases, with 18 bases between the two germline ends. CDR3 size: 15 residues. Sequencing was performed with immunoSEQ multiplex PCR; in TCRdb, only in-frame clones are kept and a portion is missing. Of about 16,000 clones listed, roughly 92% are singletons. The clonotype originates from a male patient between 60 and 69 years old who received an allogeneic stem cell transplant from a related donor and was CMV-positive. The T cells may come from the graft donor. Source: CD4+ T cells sorted from blood, taken after allogeneic stem cell transplant with posttransplant cyclophosphamide. The rearrangement joins TRBV7-9 to TRBJ2-5, with a weak D call TRBD2 (6 bases). The CDR3 DNA is TGTGCCAGCAGCCCCGGGGGAGCCCGGGGGGAGACCCAGTACTTC. Its protein is CASSPGGARGETQYF.